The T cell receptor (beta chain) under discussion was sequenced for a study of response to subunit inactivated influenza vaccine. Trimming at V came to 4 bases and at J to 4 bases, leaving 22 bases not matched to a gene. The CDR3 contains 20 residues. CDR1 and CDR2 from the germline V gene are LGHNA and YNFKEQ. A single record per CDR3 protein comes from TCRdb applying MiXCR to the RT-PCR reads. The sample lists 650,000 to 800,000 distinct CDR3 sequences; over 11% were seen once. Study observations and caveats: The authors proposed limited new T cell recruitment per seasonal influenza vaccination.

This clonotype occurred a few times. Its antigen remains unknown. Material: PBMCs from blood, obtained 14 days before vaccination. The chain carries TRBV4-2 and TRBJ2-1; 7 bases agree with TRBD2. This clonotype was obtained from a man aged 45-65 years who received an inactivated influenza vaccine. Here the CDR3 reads CASSPQTGVRKRDSYNEQFF. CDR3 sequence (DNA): TGTGCCAGCAGCCCACAAACGGGGGTGCGAAAGCGGGATTCTTACAATGAGCAGTTCTTC.